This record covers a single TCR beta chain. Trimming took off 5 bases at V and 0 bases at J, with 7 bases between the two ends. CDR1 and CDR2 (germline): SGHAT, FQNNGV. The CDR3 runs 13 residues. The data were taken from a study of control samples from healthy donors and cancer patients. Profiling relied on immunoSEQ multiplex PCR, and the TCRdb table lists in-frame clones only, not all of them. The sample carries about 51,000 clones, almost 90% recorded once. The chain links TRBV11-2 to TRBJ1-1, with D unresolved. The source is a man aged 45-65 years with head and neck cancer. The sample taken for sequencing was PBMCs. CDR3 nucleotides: TGTGCCAGCAGCCCGCCAATGAACACTGAAGCTTTCTTT. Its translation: CASSPPMNTEAFF.